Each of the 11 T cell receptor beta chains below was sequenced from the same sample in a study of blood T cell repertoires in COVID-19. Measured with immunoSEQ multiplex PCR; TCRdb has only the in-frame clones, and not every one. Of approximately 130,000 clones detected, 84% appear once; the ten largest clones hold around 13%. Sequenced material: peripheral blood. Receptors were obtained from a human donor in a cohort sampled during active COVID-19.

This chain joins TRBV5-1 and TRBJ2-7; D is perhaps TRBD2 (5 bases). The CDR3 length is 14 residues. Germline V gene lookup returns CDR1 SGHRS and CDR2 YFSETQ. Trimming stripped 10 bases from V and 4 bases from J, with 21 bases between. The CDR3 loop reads CACQRSVASYEQYF. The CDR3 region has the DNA TGCGCCTGCCAGCGGTCCGTAGCCTCTTACGAGCAGTACTTC.

The CDR3 is CASSQANRGRGRYGYTF. The CDR3 coding sequence is TGTGCCAGCAGCCAAGCTAACAGGGGGCGTGGAAGGTATGGCTACACCTTC. The rearrangement joins TRBV3-1 (or the pseudogene TRBV3-2) to TRBJ1-2, with TRBD1 matching 9 bases. V dropped 1 base and J dropped 5; count of bases not matched to a gene: 11. The length of the CDR3 is 17 residues. Germline V gene data show CDR1 as LGHDT and CDR2 as YNNKEL (reference sequence).

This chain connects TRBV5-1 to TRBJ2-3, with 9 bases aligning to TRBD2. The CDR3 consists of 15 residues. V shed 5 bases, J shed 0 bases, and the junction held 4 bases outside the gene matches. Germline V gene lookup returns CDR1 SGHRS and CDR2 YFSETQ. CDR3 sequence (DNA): TGCGCCAGCAGTTATAGCGGGGGTAGCACAGATACGCAGTATTTT. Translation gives CASSYSGGSTDTQYF.

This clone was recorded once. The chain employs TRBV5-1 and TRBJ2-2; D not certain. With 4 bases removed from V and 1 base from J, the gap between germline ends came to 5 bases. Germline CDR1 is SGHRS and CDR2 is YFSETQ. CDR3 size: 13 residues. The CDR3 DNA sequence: TGCGCCAGCAGCCATTTGAACACCGGGGAGCTGTTTTTT. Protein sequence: CASSHLNTGELFF. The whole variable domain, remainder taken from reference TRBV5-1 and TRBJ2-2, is KAGVTQTPRYLIKTRGQQVTLSCSPISGHRSVSWYQQTPGQGLQFLFEYFSETQRNKGNFPGRFSGRQFSNSRSEMNVSTLELGDSALYLCASSHLNTGELFFGEGSRLTVL.

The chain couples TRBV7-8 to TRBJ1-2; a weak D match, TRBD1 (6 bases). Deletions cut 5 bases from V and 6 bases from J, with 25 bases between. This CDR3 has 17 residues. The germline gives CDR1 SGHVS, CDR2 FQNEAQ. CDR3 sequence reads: CASSRGGGSRQKDGYTF. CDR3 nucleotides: TGTGCCAGCAGCCGGGGAGGGGGGTCAAGACAGAAGGATGGCTACACCTTC.

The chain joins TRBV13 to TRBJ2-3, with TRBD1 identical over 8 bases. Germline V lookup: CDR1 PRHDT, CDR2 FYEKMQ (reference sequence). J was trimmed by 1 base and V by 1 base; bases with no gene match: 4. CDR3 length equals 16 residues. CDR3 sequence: CASSLVGTGRTDTQYF. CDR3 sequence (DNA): TGTGCCAGCAGCTTAGTGGGGACAGGACGCACAGATACGCAGTATTTT.

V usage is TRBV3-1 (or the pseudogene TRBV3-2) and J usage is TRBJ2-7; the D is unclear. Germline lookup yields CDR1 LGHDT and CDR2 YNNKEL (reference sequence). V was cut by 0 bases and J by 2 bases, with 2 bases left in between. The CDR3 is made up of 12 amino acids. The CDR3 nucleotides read TGTGCCAGCAGCCAAGATACCTACGAGCAGTACTTC. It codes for CASSQDTYEQYF.

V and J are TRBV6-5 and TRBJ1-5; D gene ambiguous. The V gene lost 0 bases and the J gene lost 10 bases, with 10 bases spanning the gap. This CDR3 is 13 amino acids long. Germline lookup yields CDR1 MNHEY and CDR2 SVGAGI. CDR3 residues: CASSYSDGVPQHF. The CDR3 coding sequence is TGTGCCAGCAGTTACTCGGACGGGGTTCCCCAGCATTTT.

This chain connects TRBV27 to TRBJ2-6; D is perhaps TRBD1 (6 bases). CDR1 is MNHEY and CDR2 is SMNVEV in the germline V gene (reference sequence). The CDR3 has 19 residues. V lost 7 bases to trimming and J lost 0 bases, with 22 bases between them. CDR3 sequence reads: CASKFKSGQLSSGANVLTF. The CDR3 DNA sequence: TGTGCCAGCAAATTTAAGTCCGGACAGCTGAGCTCTGGGGCCAACGTCCTGACTTTC. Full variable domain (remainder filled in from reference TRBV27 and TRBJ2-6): EAQVTQNPRYLITVTGKKLTVTCSQNMNHEYMSWYRQDPGLGLRQIYYSMNVEVTDKGDVPEGYKVSRKEKRNFPLILESPSPNQTSLYFCASKFKSGQLSSGANVLTFGAGSRLTVL.

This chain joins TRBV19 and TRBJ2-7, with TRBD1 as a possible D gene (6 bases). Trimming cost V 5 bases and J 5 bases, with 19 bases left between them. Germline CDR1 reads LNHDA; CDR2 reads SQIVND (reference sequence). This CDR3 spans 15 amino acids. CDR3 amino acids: CASSAPPGAPHEQYF. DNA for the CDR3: TGTGCCAGTAGTGCCCCCCCAGGGGCCCCCCACGAGCAGTACTTC.

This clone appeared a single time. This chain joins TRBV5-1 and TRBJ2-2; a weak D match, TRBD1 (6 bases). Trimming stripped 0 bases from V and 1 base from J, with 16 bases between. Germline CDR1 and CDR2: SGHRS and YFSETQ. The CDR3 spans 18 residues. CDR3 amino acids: CASSLDGGSLVNTGELFF. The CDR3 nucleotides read TGCGCCAGCAGCTTGGATGGGGGCTCGTTAGTGAACACCGGGGAGCTGTTTTTT. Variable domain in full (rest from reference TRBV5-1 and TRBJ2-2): KAGVTQTPRYLIKTRGQQVTLSCSPISGHRSVSWYQQTPGQGLQFLFEYFSETQRNKGNFPGRFSGRQFSNSRSEMNVSTLELGDSALYLCASSLDGGSLVNTGELFFGEGSRLTVL.